What follows are 32 T cell receptor beta chains derived from one specimen sequenced in a study of blood T cell repertoires in COVID-19. Clones were sequenced by immunoSEQ multiplex PCR, and TCRdb holds only the in-frame ones, with some missing. Here the sample spans around 150,000 clones, roughly 84% being singletons. The sample taken for sequencing was peripheral blood. The receptors were gathered from a woman aged 55-70 years with COVID-19, enrolled during active disease.

The gene calls are TRBV9 and TRBJ2-2; possible D gene TRBD1, 5 bases. CDR1 and CDR2 (germline): SGDLS, YYNGEE. The CDR3 spans 15 residues. The ends were cut back, 1 base at V and 8 bases at J, with 15 bases in the middle. This CDR3 is CASSVYWGSTGELFF. CDR3 nucleotide sequence: TGTGCCAGCAGCGTATATTGGGGCTCGACAGGGGAGCTGTTTTTT.

The V gene is TRBV20-1, the J gene TRBJ2-1, with D possibly being TRBD2 (5 bases). V lost 8 bases and J 5 bases, leaving 10 bases between the germline ends. CDR1 DFQATT and CDR2 SNEGSKA come from the germline V gene (reference sequence). This CDR3 comprises 11 residues. The DNA of the CDR3 is TGCAGTTCCGGGGAAAACAATGAGCAGTTCTTC. This codes for CSSGENNEQFF.

The chain employs TRBV19 and TRBJ2-7; a weak D match, TRBD2 (6 bases). CDR3 length: 12 amino acids. CDR1 and CDR2 (germline): LNHDA, SQIVND (reference sequence). V was clipped by 3 bases and J by 5 bases, with 8 bases between them. In nucleotides, the CDR3 is TGTGCCAGTAGTATCTCGGGGGACGAGCAGTACTTC. Its translation is CASSISGDEQYF. Looking up the rest from reference TRBV19 and TRBJ2-7 gives the full variable domain: DGGITQSPKYLFRKEGQNVTLSCEQNLNHDAMYWYRQDPGQGLRLIYYSQIVNDFQKGDIAEGYSVSREKKESFPLTVTSAQKNPTAFYLCASSISGDEQYFGPGTRLTVT.

The chain uses TRBV19 and TRBJ2-3; D unclear. The CDR3 runs to 13 residues. Trimming cost V 5 bases and J 1 base, with 7 bases left between them. In germline, CDR1 is LNHDA, CDR2 SQIVND (reference sequence). The CDR3, as DNA: TGTGCCAGTAGTGGTGGAGGCACAGATACGCAGTATTTT. It yields the protein CASSGGGTDTQYF.

This chain uses TRBV5-1 with TRBJ2-1; the D gene is possibly TRBD2 (5 bases). V was clipped by 0 bases and J by 6 bases, with 7 bases between them. The CDR3 sequence is 13 residues long. Germline CDR1 is SGHRS and CDR2 is YFSETQ. The CDR3 DNA sequence: TGCGCCAGCAGCTTGGGGACTTTCAATGAGCAGTTCTTC. Translating gives CASSLGTFNEQFF.

The rearrangement uses TRBV19 and TRBJ2-5, with a possible D match to TRBD2 (6 bases). Looked up from germline, CDR1 is LNHDA and CDR2 is SQIVND (reference sequence). The CDR3 covers 13 residues. With 3 bases removed from V and 5 bases from J, the gap between germline ends came to 10 bases. CDR3: CASSIAGTETQYF. The DNA of the CDR3 is TGTGCCAGTAGTATCGCGGGGACGGAGACCCAGTACTTC.

This rearrangement joins TRBV7-3 to TRBJ2-5, with 8 bases that match TRBD2. V lost 6 bases, J lost 3 bases, and 9 bases stayed unmatched. Germline loops: CDR1 SGHTA, CDR2 FQGTGA. This CDR3 spans 15 amino acids. CDR3: CASSPTAGGKETQYF. CDR3 nucleotide sequence: TGTGCCAGCAGTCCCACTGCGGGAGGAAAAGAGACCCAGTACTTC.

The chain uses TRBV5-6 and TRBJ1-2; no reliable D call. CDR1 and CDR2 (germline): SGHDT, YYEEEE. There are 15 residues in the CDR3. V was shortened by 1 base and J by 7 bases, with 17 bases between the two germline ends. This CDR3 reads CASSLFAAGISGYTF. The CDR3 DNA sequence: TGTGCCAGCAGCTTGTTTGCGGCCGGTATTAGTGGCTACACCTTC.

This clone turned up a few times. The V and J genes are TRBV4-1 and TRBJ1-1; D unresolved. Trimming removed 1 base from V and 0 bases from J, with 18 bases in between. Germline lookup yields CDR1 MGHRA and CDR2 YSYEKL. The CDR3 totals 18 residues. The CDR3 DNA sequence: TGCGCCAGCAGCCAAGTGAACATGGGCTTTATGGTGAACACTGAAGCTTTCTTT. Translation: CASSQVNMGFMVNTEAFF.

This clone was seen more than once but under ten times. This chain connects TRBV7-9 to TRBJ2-1, with D perhaps matching TRBD2 (6 bases). Germline V gene lookup returns CDR1 SEHNR and CDR2 FQNEAQ (reference sequence). The CDR3 consists of 17 residues. V lost 5 bases and J lost 9, with 26 bases in between. Here the CDR3 DNA reads TGTGCCAGCAGCCCCATCCCTGGGCGGGCCCTCGGGAGTGAGCAGTTCTTC. It specifies CASSPIPGRALGSEQFF.

V usage is TRBV6-6 and J usage is TRBJ2-1; a possible D gene is TRBD1 (5 bases). With 7 bases removed from V and 5 bases from J, the gap between germline ends came to 18 bases. This CDR3 region has 15 residues. Germline V CDR1 and CDR2: MNHNY, SVGAGI (reference sequence). The CDR3 reads CASTKQAHPDNEQFF. The CDR3 coding sequence is TGTGCCAGCACTAAACAGGCCCACCCAGACAATGAGCAGTTCTTC.

The V call is TRBV24-1, the J call TRBJ1-2; D possibly corresponds to TRBD1 (6 bases). Trimming removed 9 bases at V and 2 bases at J, with 9 bases between. In germline, CDR1 is KGHDR, CDR2 SFDVKD. This CDR3 is 12 amino acids long. The CDR3 coding sequence is TGTGCCACCCGGGACAACAACTATGGCTACACCTTC. Translated: CATRDNNYGYTF.

The J gene is TRBJ1-2, the V gene TRBV9, with 7 bases fitting TRBD1. Germline V gene data show CDR1 as SGDLS and CDR2 as YYNGEE. The V segment lost 4 bases and the J segment 5 bases; nucleotides outside the gene matches: 11. This CDR3 contains 15 residues. The CDR3 bases are TGTGCCAGCAGCTTCGCCGGGACAGCGTCTTATGGCTACACCTTC. Encoded protein: CASSFAGTASYGYTF. The full variable domain, rest sourced from reference TRBV9 and TRBJ1-2, is DSGVTQTPKHLITATGQRVTLRCSPRSGDLSVYWYQQSLDQGLQFLIQYYNGEERAKGNILERFSAQQFPDLHSELNLSSLELGDSALYFCASSFAGTASYGYTFGSGTRLTVV.

This clone was recorded a few times. The rearrangement links TRBV7-2 to TRBJ1-2; D is unclear. Trimming removed 1 base at V and 8 bases at J, with 11 bases between. Germline V gene lookup returns CDR1 SGHTA and CDR2 FQGNSA. The CDR3 contains 13 residues. The DNA of the CDR3 is TGTGCCAGCAGCTTAGAGGTCAGAGCGGGCTACACCTTC. Its translation is CASSLEVRAGYTF.

V usage is TRBV2 and J usage is TRBJ1-1; D unclear. Between the trimmed V and J ends, which lost 6 bases and 0 bases, there was a span of 8 bases. The germline V gene has CDR1 SNHLY and CDR2 FYNNEI. The CDR3 runs 13 residues. CDR3 residues: CASRVGMNTEAFF. The CDR3 DNA reads TGTGCCAGCAGAGTTGGCATGAACACTGAAGCTTTCTTT.

With regard to this clone: The sample contains more than one DNA sequence encoding this CDR3. This rearrangement joins TRBV5-8 to TRBJ2-1, with a weak D call TRBD2 (5 bases). With 0 bases removed from V and 1 base from J, the gap between germline ends came to 8 bases. CDR3 length: 15 residues. The germline gives CDR1 SGHTS, CDR2 YDEGEE. CDR3 DNA: TGTGCCAGCAGCTTGGCCAGAGGGTCCTACAATGAGCAGTTCTTC. Translation gives CASSLARGSYNEQFF. The whole variable domain, filled in from reference TRBV5-8 and TRBJ2-1, reads EAGVTQSPTHLIKTRGQQATLRCSPISGHTSVYWYQQALGLGLQFLLWYDEGEERNRGNFPPRFSGRQFPNYSSELNVNALELEDSALYLCASSLARGSYNEQFFGPGTRLTVL.

This clone was observed a few times. The V call is TRBV2, the J call TRBJ2-2, with D tentatively TRBD2 (5 bases). Germline CDR1 and CDR2: SNHLY and FYNNEI. Trimming left V 5 bases short and J 0 bases short, with 10 bases between. The CDR3 totals 15 residues. In DNA, the CDR3 is TGTGCCAGCAGTACCGGGGTATCGAACACCGGGGAGCTGTTTTTT. Amino acid sequence: CASSTGVSNTGELFF.

The CDR3 protein is CASSPGYYEQYV. The CDR3 bases are TGTGCCAGCTCACCGGGCTACTACGAGCAGTACGTC. The V call is TRBV18, the J call TRBJ2-7, with unresolved D. Trimming cost V 3 bases and J 3 bases, with 6 bases left between them. The CDR3 contains 12 residues. Germline V lookup: CDR1 KGHSH, CDR2 LQKENI.

The chain has TRBV5-1 and TRBJ2-1; D perhaps matches TRBD2 (7 bases). In germline, CDR1 is SGHRS, CDR2 YFSETQ. CDR3 size: 13 residues. The ends were cut back, 1 base at V and 8 bases at J, with 10 bases in the middle. CDR3 nucleotide sequence: TGCGCCAGCAGCTTGAGGGGGGGCCATGAGCAGTTCTTC. Translated: CASSLRGGHEQFF.

The V gene is TRBV15, the J gene TRBJ1-3, with D perhaps matching TRBD1 (5 bases). V was clipped by 2 bases and J by 4 bases, with 6 bases between them. The germline CDR1 and CDR2 sequences are LNHNV and YYDKDF (reference sequence). This CDR3 has 13 amino acids. CDR3 loop: CATSRNRGNTIYF. The CDR3 DNA sequence: TGTGCCACCAGCAGAAACAGGGGAAACACCATATATTTT.

V and J are TRBV18 and TRBJ1-4; maybe TRBD1 (5 bases). The CDR3 loop spans 15 amino acids. Germline V CDR1 and CDR2: KGHSH, LQKENI. Trimming took off 2 bases at V and 2 bases at J, with 9 bases between the two ends. CDR3 DNA sequence: TGTGCCAGCTCACCATCGGGGGGTACTAATGAAAAACTGTTTTTT. It codes for CASSPSGGTNEKLFF.

The genes are TRBV13 and TRBJ2-5; no clear D. The germline CDR1 and CDR2 sequences are PRHDT and FYEKMQ (reference sequence). This CDR3 comprises 13 residues. Trimming removed 2 bases at V and 4 bases at J, with 8 bases between. CDR3 DNA: TGTGCCAGCAGCTTAATTGGGCCAGAGACCCAGTACTTC. It codes for CASSLIGPETQYF.

The chain has TRBV6-6 and TRBJ2-3; D not certain. The ends were cut back, 5 bases at V and 0 bases at J, with 12 bases in the middle. The CDR3 is 15 amino acids. Germline lookup yields CDR1 MNHNY and CDR2 SVGAGI (reference sequence). The chain's CDR3 is CASSPGWASTDTQYF. As DNA, the CDR3 is TGTGCCAGCAGTCCCGGTTGGGCTAGCACAGATACGCAGTATTTT.

J is TRBJ1-3 and V is TRBV4-1; D is undetermined. Germline assignment: CDR1 MGHRA and CDR2 YSYEKL. V was clipped by 1 base and J by 9 bases, with 10 bases between them. The CDR3 loop spans 13 amino acids. CDR3 protein: CASSQVEEGTIYF. CDR3 in DNA: TGCGCCAGCAGCCAAGTTGAGGAGGGCACCATATATTTT.

The gene calls are TRBV9 and TRBJ1-6; 7 nucleotides line up with TRBD1. The CDR3 is 15 amino acids. Trimming removed 0 bases from V and 8 bases from J; junction bases left unmatched: 5. CDR1 and CDR2 from the germline V gene are SGDLS and YYNGEE. The CDR3 loop reads CASSVGETGHSPLHF. The CDR3 nucleotides are TGTGCCAGCAGCGTAGGAGAGACAGGGCATTCACCCCTCCACTTT.

The chain carries TRBV18 and TRBJ2-3; 10 nucleotides align to TRBD2. V was clipped by 1 base and J by 5 bases; unmatched bases: 9. Germline-derived CDR1 and CDR2 are KGHSH and LQKENI. This CDR3 is 17 amino acids long. The CDR3 DNA reads as TGTGCCAGCTCACCACAAACGACTAGCGGGCATCAAGATACGCAGTATTTT. Translated: CASSPQTTSGHQDTQYF.

CDR3 amino acids: CASSIDPPGHRNNEQFF. DNA of the CDR3: TGTGCCAGCAGCATCGACCCACCGGGACACCGCAACAATGAGCAGTTCTTC. The chain is built from TRBV21-1 and TRBJ2-1; TRBD1 is taken as the D call from the table, unchecked against the DNA. TRBV21-1 is annotated as a pseudogene. CDR3 length equals 17 residues.

This clone was detected a few times. The J gene is TRBJ1-6, the V gene TRBV10-1, with 7 nucleotides matching TRBD1. The CDR3 consists of 12 residues. V dropped 10 bases and J dropped 9; count of bases not matched to a gene: 6. Germline CDR1 reads WNHNN; CDR2 reads SYGVQD (reference sequence). This CDR3 is CATSTGTSPLHF. The CDR3 coding sequence is TGCGCCACCTCGACAGGGACTTCACCCCTCCACTTT.

The rearrangement links TRBV5-1 to TRBJ2-5; D possibly corresponds to TRBD2 (5 bases). CDR3 length equals 15 residues. V was shortened by 5 bases and J by 3 bases, with 17 bases between the two germline ends. Germline V lookup: CDR1 SGHRS, CDR2 YFSETQ. CDR3 in DNA: TGCGCCAGCAGGTTGTCGGGTCGGCGGGAAGAGACCCAGTACTTC. This translates into CASRLSGRREETQYF.

This chain joins TRBV19 and TRBJ1-3; 7 nucleotides match TRBD1. V shed 9 bases, J shed 1 base, and the junction held 21 bases outside the gene matches. Germline CDR1 reads LNHDA; CDR2 reads SQIVND (reference sequence). This CDR3 contains 19 residues. The CDR3: CASIAVRQQGIGSGNTIYF. The DNA of the CDR3 is TGTGCCAGCATCGCCGTCCGCCAACAGGGGATCGGGTCTGGAAACACCATATATTTT.

The rearrangement uses TRBV6-4 and TRBJ1-1, with D possibly TRBD1 on 5 matching bases. Trimming shortened V by 4 bases and J by 1 base, and 7 bases separated the two germline ends. Germline V CDR1 and CDR2: MRHNA, SNTAGT. CDR3 length: 13 residues. CDR3 sequence reads: CASSVDTNTEAFF. The CDR3 nucleotides are TGTGCCAGCAGTGTGGACACGAACACTGAAGCTTTCTTT.

This chain joins TRBV25-1 and TRBJ2-1; D uncertain. The CDR3 sequence is 12 residues long. Trimming took 6 bases from V and 4 from J, leaving 7 bases between them. Germline CDR1 reads MGHDK; CDR2 reads SYGVNS. CDR3 DNA sequence: TGTGCCAGCAGGAAACAATACAATGAGCAGTTCTTC. Translating it yields CASRKQYNEQFF.